This TCR beta chain was found in a study of HIV-infected children after antiretroviral therapy interruption. Indicated treatment: PENTA 11 planned treatment interruption arm or continuous ART arm. Naive CD4+ CD45RA+ CD45RO- T cells were sorted from thawed PBMCs. The germline CDR1 and CDR2 sequences are LNHDA and SQIVND (reference sequence). The V and J ends lost 1 base and 1 base respectively, with 10 bases between them. CDR3 length equals 15 residues. RNA-based 3' RACE libraries used unique molecular identifiers. TCRdb independently ran MiXCR on the 3' RACE reads; one entry per CDR3 protein. The profile shows about 89,000 distinct CDR3 sequences, 6.9% of them singletons. This clonotype was detected many times.

The rearrangement joins TRBV19 to TRBJ1-2; tentative D call: TRBD1 (6 bases). The TCR originated in a pool of human donors with HIV. Sequenced material: CD45RA+ CD4+ T cells from PBMCs, pooled from several time points, taken from a donor given antiretroviral therapy, either interrupted or continuous. Subset of the sample: naive CD4+ CD45RA+ CD45RO- T cells. This chain's CDR3 is CASSIGQEFNYGYTF. The CDR3 DNA sequence: TGTGCCAGTAGTATAGGACAGGAATTTAACTATGGCTACACCTTC.